Described below is a single T cell receptor beta chain sequence and its context. This record belongs to a study of OX40 agonist ivuxolimab in advanced cancers. V lost 6 bases and J lost 4; bases outside the gene matches: 5. This CDR3 is built from 14 residues. Germline V gene data show CDR1 as SGHTA and CDR2 as FQGNSA. The data were produced by immunoSEQ multiplex PCR, yet TCRdb's version contains in-frame clones alone and is incomplete. Altogether about 54,000 clones are present, 84% being singletons, with the ten largest covering 0.95% to 1.5%. This receptor was identified in an adult with an advanced solid tumor such as melanoma, head and neck, liver or kidney cancer. The chain couples TRBV7-2 to TRBJ2-7, with TRBD2 matching over 11 bases. Material: CD4+ or CD8+ T cells sorted from blood, obtained in a trial of the OX40 agonist ivuxolimab. This CDR3 is CASRRTSGLYEQYF. CDR3 bases: TGTGCCAGCAGGAGGACTAGCGGGTTGTACGAGCAGTACTTC.